The 25 T cell receptor beta chains listed next were all sequenced from one sample in a study of shared T cell receptors in the human thymus. Produced via immunoSEQ multiplex PCR; TCRdb's table is partial and in-frame only. The repertoire holds approximately 400,000 clones, 85% to 95% seen once, with roughly 0.02% in the top ten. The material sequenced was thymocytes. Every receptor here comes from a human donor.

The rearrangement uses TRBV18 and TRBJ2-3, with TRBD2 matching 11 bases. The CDR3 runs to 16 residues. CDR1 and CDR2 from the germline V gene are KGHSH and LQKENI. V trimming: 2 bases; J trimming: 5 bases; junction bases outside the gene matches: 6. The CDR3: CASSPIELAGVDTQYF. CDR3 nucleotide sequence: TGTGCCAGCTCACCAATCGAACTAGCGGGAGTAGATACGCAGTATTTT.

The chain uses TRBV19 and TRBJ1-2; 9 bases match TRBD1. Germline trimming cut 1 base from V and 8 bases from J; bases unmatched to any gene: 14. The CDR3 length is 17 residues. Germline CDR1 LNHDA, CDR2 SQIVND (reference sequence). CDR3 sequence: CASSIALARTGEGGYTF. CDR3 sequence (DNA): TGTGCCAGTAGTATAGCCCTTGCCCGGACAGGGGAAGGGGGCTACACCTTC. Full variable domain (outside the CDR3, taken from reference TRBV19 and TRBJ1-2): DGGITQSPKYLFRKEGQNVTLSCEQNLNHDAMYWYRQDPGQGLRLIYYSQIVNDFQKGDIAEGYSVSREKKESFPLTVTSAQKNPTAFYLCASSIALARTGEGGYTFGSGTRLTVV.

The V and J genes are TRBV19 and TRBJ2-1; D is uncertain. The CDR3 covers 11 residues. V lost 5 bases, J lost 6 bases, and 5 bases lay in between. Per germline, CDR1 LNHDA and CDR2 SQIVND (reference sequence). The CDR3 loop is CASSFGNEQFF. The CDR3 coding sequence is TGTGCCAGTAGTTTCGGCAATGAGCAGTTCTTC.

The chain combines TRBV19 with TRBJ2-1, with 8 nucleotides matching TRBD2. CDR3 length: 13 amino acids. The V and J ends lost 5 bases and 14 bases, in that order; junction bases with no gene match: 11. CDR1 LNHDA and CDR2 SQIVND come from the germline V gene (reference sequence). Written as DNA, the CDR3 is TGTGCCAGTAGTGCTAGCGGGCCTCGGGTCGAGTTCTTC. It encodes CASSASGPRVEFF. The complete variable domain, with remaining parts taken from reference TRBV19 and TRBJ2-1, reads DGGITQSPKYLFRKEGQNVTLSCEQNLNHDAMYWYRQDPGQGLRLIYYSQIVNDFQKGDIAEGYSVSREKKESFPLTVTSAQKNPTAFYLCASSASGPRVEFFGPGTRLTVL.

This chain connects TRBV6-1 to TRBJ2-1; perhaps TRBD2 as D (6 bases). V was pared by 10 bases and J by 6 bases, with 16 bases between. CDR3 length equals 13 residues. Germline V gene sequence: CDR1 MNHNS, CDR2 SASEGT. The CDR3: CAIPFPGVNEQFF. DNA for the CDR3: TGTGCCATCCCCTTCCCGGGAGTCAATGAGCAGTTCTTC.

CDR3 protein: CASSGLADTQYF. Written as DNA, the CDR3 is TGTGCCAGCAGCGGTCTAGCAGATACGCAGTATTTT. The chain uses TRBV9 and TRBJ2-3; D remains unclear. Germline loops: CDR1 SGDLS, CDR2 YYNGEE. This CDR3 comprises 12 residues. The germline V and J ends were trimmed by 3 bases and 4 bases, with 6 bases remaining between them.

This clone has a handful of counts. V usage is TRBV6-5 and J usage is TRBJ1-2; D is unresolved. V gave up 4 bases and J gave up 4 bases, with 13 bases separating them. The germline V gene encodes CDR1 MNHEY and CDR2 SVGAGI. CDR3 length: 14 residues. The CDR3 protein is CASSCSECRYGYTF. DNA of the CDR3: TGTGCCAGCAGTTGCTCAGAGTGTCGCTATGGCTACACCTTC.

The chain joins TRBV7-3 to TRBJ2-1, with TRBD2 identical over 7 bases. V lost 5 bases and J lost 0; bases outside the gene matches: 7. The CDR3 has 16 residues. The germline gives CDR1 SGHTA, CDR2 FQGTGA. In DNA, the CDR3 is TGTGCCAGCAGCCCTAGCGGAAAGAGCTCCTACAATGAGCAGTTCTTC. As protein: CASSPSGKSSYNEQFF.

This chain joins TRBV4-1 and TRBJ1-5, with 10 bases that match TRBD1. CDR1 MGHRA and CDR2 YSYEKL come from the germline V gene. CDR3 length: 17 amino acids. The V segment lost 3 bases and the J segment 4 bases; nucleotides outside the gene matches: 9. The CDR3 is CASSHGLDRGRNQPQHF. The CDR3 bases are TGCGCCAGCAGCCATGGGTTGGACAGGGGGAGGAATCAGCCCCAGCATTTT.

The chain carries TRBV18 and TRBJ2-7, with D hard to call. Per germline, CDR1 KGHSH and CDR2 LQKENI. Trimming cost V 6 bases and J 5 bases, with 14 bases left between them. This CDR3 has 13 amino acids. The CDR3 coding sequence is TGTGCCAGCTCGCAAGGTCCGGAGAACGAGCAGTACTTC. Encoded protein: CASSQGPENEQYF.

In regard to this clone: The sample carries other DNA sequences with the same CDR3. This chain links TRBV28 with TRBJ2-6; a weak D match, TRBD1 (6 bases). CDR1 MDHEN and CDR2 SYDVKM come from the germline V gene. V lost 6 bases, J lost 0 bases, and 9 bases lay in between. The CDR3 length is 15 residues. Here the CDR3 reads CASSPQGSGANVLTF. The CDR3 bases are TGTGCCAGCAGCCCACAGGGCTCTGGGGCCAACGTCCTGACTTTC.

The CDR3 coding sequence is TGTGCCAGCAGCCACGCCGGGTCACGAGGTGGCTACACCTTC. Its translation is CASSHAGSRGGYTF. This chain connects TRBV7-6 to TRBJ1-2; no clear D gene. Trimming shortened V by 5 bases and J by 7 bases, and 17 bases separated the two germline ends. Germline loops: CDR1 SGHVS, CDR2 FNYEAQ. The CDR3 has 14 amino acids.

The J gene is TRBJ1-4, the V gene TRBV28, with D perhaps TRBD1 (5 bases). Germline-derived CDR1 and CDR2 are MDHEN and SYDVKM. This CDR3 is 17 amino acids long. V was pared by 2 bases and J by 7 bases, with 20 bases between. CDR3 region: CASSLGQGRWEGEKLFF. For the CDR3, the DNA is TGTGCCAGCAGTTTAGGTCAGGGTCGATGGGAGGGTGAAAAACTGTTTTTT. Full variable domain (remainder filled in from reference TRBV28 and TRBJ1-4): DVKVTQSSRYLVKRTGEKVFLECVQDMDHENMFWYRQDPGLGLRLIYFSYDVKMKEKGDIPEGYSVSREKKERFSLILESASTNQTSMYLCASSLGQGRWEGEKLFFGSGTQLSVL.

This chain uses TRBV30 with TRBJ2-1, with a tentative D call TRBD2 (6 bases). Trimming stripped 2 bases from V and 6 bases from J, with 14 bases between. Germline V gene lookup returns CDR1 GTSNPN and CDR2 SVGIG (reference sequence). The CDR3 covers 14 residues. Written as DNA, the CDR3 is TGTGCCTGGAGTATTGGCGGGATCAGCAATGAGCAGTTCTTC. Translating it yields CAWSIGGISNEQFF.

The chain uses TRBV27 and TRBJ2-7; TRBD1 matches 11 bases. This CDR3 has 16 residues. Trimming removed 4 bases from V and 6 bases from J; junction bases left unmatched: 11. Per germline, CDR1 MNHEY and CDR2 SMNVEV (reference sequence). Here the CDR3 reads CASSSRDRGFAAEQYF. The CDR3 DNA reads TGTGCCAGCAGTTCCAGGGACAGGGGGTTTGCGGCCGAGCAGTACTTC.

The chain combines TRBV2 with TRBJ1-2; perhaps TRBD1 as D (6 bases). V shed 10 bases and J shed 4 bases, with 19 bases lying between them. Germline V gene data show CDR1 as SNHLY and CDR2 as FYNNEI. The CDR3 totals 14 residues. The CDR3 DNA reads as TGTGCCACCGGAACAGGGTTTGGGGCCTATGGCTACACCTTC. The encoded protein is CATGTGFGAYGYTF.

V gene TRBV28 combines with J gene TRBJ1-2; a weak D match, TRBD1 (5 bases). The CDR3 covers 13 residues. Trimming pared 2 bases from V and 4 bases from J, leaving 8 bases between. In germline, CDR1 is MDHEN, CDR2 SYDVKM. The CDR3 nucleotides are TGTGCCAGCAGTTTAAAGGGGCTCTATGGCTACACCTTC. Protein sequence: CASSLKGLYGYTF.

The chain carries TRBV6-1 and TRBJ2-7; TRBD2 is a possible D gene (5 bases). Germline lookup yields CDR1 MNHNS and CDR2 SASEGT. The CDR3 runs 15 residues. Deletions cut 6 bases from V and 3 bases from J, with 18 bases between. CDR3 bases: TGTGCCAGCAGCCCGAAGAACCCGGGAATCTACGAGCAGTACTTC. Its protein is CASSPKNPGIYEQYF.

The rearrangement links TRBV6-6 to TRBJ2-4; TRBD2 matches at 9 bases. Germline trimming cut 4 bases from V and 10 bases from J; bases unmatched to any gene: 14. The CDR3 has 16 residues. Germline values: CDR1 MNHNY, CDR2 SVGAGI (reference sequence). Here the CDR3 DNA reads TGTGCCAGCAGTTCGCCCAGCGGGAGGATTCCCGGGATTCAGTACTTC. Translation: CASSSPSGRIPGIQYF.

The CDR3 region has the DNA TGTGCCAGCAGAACCCGGACAGTGGACGGCTACACCTTC. Protein product: CASRTRTVDGYTF. V usage is TRBV27 and J usage is TRBJ1-2; D possibly corresponds to TRBD1 (6 bases). The V end lost 6 bases, the J end lost 8 bases, and 16 bases lay between the germline ends. Germline CDR1 MNHEY, CDR2 SMNVEV (reference sequence). The CDR3 extends over 13 amino acids.

In this sample, this clone turned up once. The rearrangement links TRBV27 to TRBJ1-2; 7 bases match TRBD1. This CDR3 contains 15 residues. Germline assignment: CDR1 MNHEY and CDR2 SMNVEV (reference sequence). The V and J ends lost 4 bases and 0 bases, in that order; junction bases with no gene match: 5. The CDR3 nucleotides are TGTGCCAGCAGTTCCCCCGGGACAGCTAACTATGGCTACACCTTC. It is translated as CASSSPGTANYGYTF.

In nucleotides, the CDR3 is TGTGCCAGTAGTTGGACAGGGGGCGCGGCAAGCAATCAGCCCCAGCATTTT. It specifies CASSWTGGAASNQPQHF. This chain joins TRBV19 and TRBJ1-5; 11 bases are shared with TRBD1. The CDR3 runs to 17 residues. After removal of 5 bases from V and 1 base from J, the junction contained 7 bases not matched to a gene. Germline V gene lookup returns CDR1 LNHDA and CDR2 SQIVND (reference sequence).

This chain uses TRBV5-1 with TRBJ1-1, with TRBD1 matching over 8 bases. Germline V CDR1 and CDR2: SGHRS, YFSETQ. The CDR3 is made up of 13 amino acids. J gave up 5 bases and V 2 bases, and 2 bases lay outside the gene matches. CDR3 sequence reads: CASSFDRGTEAFF. DNA for the CDR3: TGCGCCAGCAGCTTCGACAGGGGTACTGAAGCTTTCTTT.

In nucleotides, the CDR3 is TGTGCCTGGAGCTCCGGGACTACCAAAAACATTCAGTACTTC. Residues: CAWSSGTTKNIQYF. V gene TRBV30 combines with J gene TRBJ2-4, with 7 bases matching TRBD2. The V gene end was trimmed by 3 bases and the J gene end by 2 bases; junction bases not matched to a gene: 4. CDR1 and CDR2 from the germline V gene are GTSNPN and SVGIG (reference sequence). This CDR3 is 14 amino acids long. The whole variable domain, filled in from reference TRBV30 and TRBJ2-4, reads SQTIHQWPATLVQPVGSPLSLECTVEGTSNPNLYWYRQAAGRGLQLLFYSVGIGQISSEVPQNLSASRPQDRQFILSSKKLLLSDSGFYLCAWSSGTTKNIQYFGAGTRLSVL.

The J gene is TRBJ1-5, the V gene TRBV21-1; TRBD1 is the table's D call, not checked against the DNA. TRBV21-1 is marked as a pseudogene. CDR3 length: 16 residues. The CDR3 spells CATRPNRGRTNQPQHF. The CDR3 coding sequence is TGTGCCACCCGTCCAAACAGGGGGCGGACCAATCAGCCCCAGCATTTT.